This TCR beta chain was retrieved from a study of regulatory T cells in long-lasting Graves disease. Study-level information: Antithyroid drugs had been taken under 3 months by newly diagnosed Graves' patients.

Time point of the sample: newly diagnosed GD, antithyroid drugs for less than 3 months. PBMC-extracted RNA yielded the TCR library. The collection involved drawing around 8.5 milliliters of peripheral blood into EDTA tubes. The TCR beta library used iRepertoire HTBI primers with Arm-PCR amplification of CDR3. TCRdb reanalysed the multiplex PCR reads using MiXCR and keeps one entry per CDR3 protein. The repertoire holds 420,000 or so distinct CDR3 sequences, with around 17% as singletons. V shed 5 bases and J shed 2 bases, with 9 bases lying between them. Germline V gene lookup returns CDR1 SEHNR and CDR2 FQNEAQ (reference sequence). This CDR3 contains 13 residues. This clonotype was counted only a few times. These sequences were also reported in another study, on T cells in Graves' hyperthyroidism and ophthalmopathy. As reported in that work: No ophthalmopathy progression within 18 months constituted stable Graves' hyperthyroidism. The study used the HTBI primer set for a first-round RT-PCR of the TCR CDR3.

The sequence came from a woman aged 18-29 years with Graves disease. This specimen consisted of peripheral blood mononuclear cells (PBMCs), obtained at new diagnosis, from a patient treated with antithyroid drugs. The rearrangement links TRBV7-9 to TRBJ1-2; no definite D call. CDR3 amino acids: CASSADGNYGYTF. CDR3 bases: TGTGCCAGCAGCGCGGACGGAAACTATGGCTACACCTTC.